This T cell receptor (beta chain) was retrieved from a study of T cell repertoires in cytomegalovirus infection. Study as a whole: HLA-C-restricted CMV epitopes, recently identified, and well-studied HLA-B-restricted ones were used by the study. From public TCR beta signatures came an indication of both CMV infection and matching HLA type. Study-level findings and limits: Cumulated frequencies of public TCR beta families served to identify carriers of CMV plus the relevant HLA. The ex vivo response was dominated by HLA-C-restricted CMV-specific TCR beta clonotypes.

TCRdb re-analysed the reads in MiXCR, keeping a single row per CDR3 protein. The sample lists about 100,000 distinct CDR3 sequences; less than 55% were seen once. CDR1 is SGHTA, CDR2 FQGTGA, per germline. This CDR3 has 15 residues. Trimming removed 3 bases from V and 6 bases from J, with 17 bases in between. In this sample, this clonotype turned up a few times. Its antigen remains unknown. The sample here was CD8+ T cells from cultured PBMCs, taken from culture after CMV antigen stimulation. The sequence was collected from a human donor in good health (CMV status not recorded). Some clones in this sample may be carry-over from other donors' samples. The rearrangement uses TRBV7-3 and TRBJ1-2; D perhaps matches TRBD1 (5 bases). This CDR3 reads CASSFLFQGINGYTF. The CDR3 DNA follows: TGTGCCAGCAGCTTTCTTTTCCAGGGTATTAATGGCTACACCTTC.